This T cell receptor (beta chain) comes out of a study of blood T cell repertoires in COVID-19. Whole-study context: Italy, Spain and the United States were the sources of the convalescent and acute COVID-19 samples. T cells, B-cell-depleted T cells, or PBMCs supplied cDNA or gDNA.

The V gene's germline CDR1 is LGHNA and CDR2 YNFKEQ. Trimming took off 0 bases at V and 9 bases at J, with 5 bases between the two ends. This CDR3 is 12 amino acids long. Original handling: Reference gene primer amplification in the assay estimated nucleated cell counts. Some clones are missing from TCRdb's copy, which holds only in-frame ones; the method was immunoSEQ multiplex PCR. The V and J calls and the clone size are those of that table, but D and trimming were determined from the DNA. This sample has 180,000 or so clones, with 90% found just once. The sample was peripheral blood. The sequence came from a man aged 45-65 years with acute or convalescent COVID-19. This chain links TRBV4-2 with TRBJ2-2; D is uncertain. The CDR3 loop reads CASSQDERELFF. In nucleotides, the CDR3 is TGTGCCAGCAGCCAAGACGAGCGGGAGCTGTTTTTT.